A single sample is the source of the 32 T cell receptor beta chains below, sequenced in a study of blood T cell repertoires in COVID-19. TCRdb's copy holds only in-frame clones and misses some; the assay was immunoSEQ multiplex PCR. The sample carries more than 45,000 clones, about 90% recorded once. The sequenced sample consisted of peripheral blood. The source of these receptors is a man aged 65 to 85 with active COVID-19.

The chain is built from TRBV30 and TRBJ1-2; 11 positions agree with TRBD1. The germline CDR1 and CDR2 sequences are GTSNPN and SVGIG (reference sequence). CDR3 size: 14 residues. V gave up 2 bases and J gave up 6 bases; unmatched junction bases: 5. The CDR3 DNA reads TGTGCCTGGAGTTTCGGACAGGGGGCAGATGGCTACACCTTC. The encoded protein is CAWSFGQGADGYTF.

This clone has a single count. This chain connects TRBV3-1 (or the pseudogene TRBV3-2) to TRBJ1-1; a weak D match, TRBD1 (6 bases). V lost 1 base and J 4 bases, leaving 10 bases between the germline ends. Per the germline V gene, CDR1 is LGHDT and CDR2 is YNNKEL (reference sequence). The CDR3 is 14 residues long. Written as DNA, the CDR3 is TGTGCCAGCAGCCAAGGCACAGGGACCACTGAAGCTTTCTTT. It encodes CASSQGTGTTEAFF.

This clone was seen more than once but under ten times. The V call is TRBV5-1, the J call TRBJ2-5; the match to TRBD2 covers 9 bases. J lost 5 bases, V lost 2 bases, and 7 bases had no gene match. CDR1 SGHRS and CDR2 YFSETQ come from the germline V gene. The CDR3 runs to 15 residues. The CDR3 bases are TGCGCCAGCAGCTTCTTGGGGCTAGCGGGGGAGACCCAGTACTTC. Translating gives CASSFLGLAGETQYF.

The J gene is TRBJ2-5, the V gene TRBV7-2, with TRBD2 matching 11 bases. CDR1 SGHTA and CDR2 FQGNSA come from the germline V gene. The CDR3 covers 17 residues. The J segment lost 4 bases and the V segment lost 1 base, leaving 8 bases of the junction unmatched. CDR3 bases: TGTGCCAGCAGCTTAGGCCTAGCGGGGGGAGAGGGAGAGACCCAGTACTTC. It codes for CASSLGLAGGEGETQYF. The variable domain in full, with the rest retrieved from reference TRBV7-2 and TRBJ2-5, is GAGVSQSPSNKVTEKGKDVELRCDPISGHTALYWYRQSLGQGLEFLIYFQGNSAPDKSGLPSDRFSAERTGGSVSTLTIQRTQQEDSAVYLCASSLGLAGGEGETQYFGPGTRLLVL.

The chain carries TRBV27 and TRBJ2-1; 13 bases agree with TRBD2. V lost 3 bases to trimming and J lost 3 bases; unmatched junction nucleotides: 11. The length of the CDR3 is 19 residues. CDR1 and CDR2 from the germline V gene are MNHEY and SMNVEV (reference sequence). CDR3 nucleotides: TGTGCCAGCAGTTTCCCGACTAGCGGGGGGTCGAGGGTCTACAATGAGCAGTTCTTC. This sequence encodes CASSFPTSGGSRVYNEQFF.

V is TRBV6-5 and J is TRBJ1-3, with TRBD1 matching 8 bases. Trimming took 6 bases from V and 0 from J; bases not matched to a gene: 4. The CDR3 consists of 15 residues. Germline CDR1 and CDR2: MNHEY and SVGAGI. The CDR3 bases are TGTGCCAGCAGCCTCGACAGGGGCTCTGGAAACACCATATATTTT. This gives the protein CASSLDRGSGNTIYF.

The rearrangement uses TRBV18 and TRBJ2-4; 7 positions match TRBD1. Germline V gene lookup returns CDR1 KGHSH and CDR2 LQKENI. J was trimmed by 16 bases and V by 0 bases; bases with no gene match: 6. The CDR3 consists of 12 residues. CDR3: CASSPPEGQYYF. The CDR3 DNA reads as TGTGCCAGCTCACCACCAGAGGGACAGTACTACTTC.

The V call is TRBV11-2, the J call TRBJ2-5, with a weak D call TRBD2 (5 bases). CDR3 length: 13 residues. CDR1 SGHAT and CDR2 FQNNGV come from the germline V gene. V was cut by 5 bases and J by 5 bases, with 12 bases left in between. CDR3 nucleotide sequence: TGTGCCAGCAGCCCTAGGCCGGGGGAGACCCAGTACTTC. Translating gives CASSPRPGETQYF.

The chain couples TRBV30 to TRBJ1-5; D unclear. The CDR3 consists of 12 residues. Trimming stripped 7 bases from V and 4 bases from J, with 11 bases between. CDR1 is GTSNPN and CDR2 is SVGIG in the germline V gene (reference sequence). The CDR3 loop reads CAYNQDNQPQHF. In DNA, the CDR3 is TGTGCCTACAATCAGGATAATCAGCCCCAGCATTTT.

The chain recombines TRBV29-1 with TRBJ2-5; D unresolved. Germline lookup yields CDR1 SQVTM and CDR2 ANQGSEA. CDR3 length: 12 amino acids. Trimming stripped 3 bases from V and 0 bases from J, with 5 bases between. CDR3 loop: CSVDSNQETQYF. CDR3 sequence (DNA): TGCAGCGTTGACAGTAACCAAGAGACCCAGTACTTC. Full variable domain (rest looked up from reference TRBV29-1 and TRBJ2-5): SAVISQKPSRDICQRGTSLTIQCQVDSQVTMMFWYRQQPGQSLTLIATANQGSEATYESGFVIDKFPISRPNLTFSTLTVSNMSPEDSSIYLCSVDSNQETQYFGPGTRLLVL.

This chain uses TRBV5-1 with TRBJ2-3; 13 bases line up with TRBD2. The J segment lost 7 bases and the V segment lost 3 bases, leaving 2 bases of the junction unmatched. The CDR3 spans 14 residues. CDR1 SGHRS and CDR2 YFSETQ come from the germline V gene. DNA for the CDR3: TGCGCCAGCAGCTCGGGACTAGCGGGAAATACGCAGTATTTT. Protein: CASSSGLAGNTQYF.

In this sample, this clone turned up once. The CDR3 region has the DNA TGTGCCAGCAGTTTGCCCCGGGGAGGTCTAGCGGGGGAAACAGATACGCAGTATTTT. Translated: CASSLPRGGLAGETDTQYF. The rearrangement joins TRBV6-2 or TRBV6-3 to TRBJ2-3; TRBD2 matches at 10 bases. Trimming removed 4 bases from V and 3 bases from J; junction bases left unmatched: 16. CDR3 length: 19 amino acids. Germline CDR1 and CDR2: MNHEY and SVGEGT.

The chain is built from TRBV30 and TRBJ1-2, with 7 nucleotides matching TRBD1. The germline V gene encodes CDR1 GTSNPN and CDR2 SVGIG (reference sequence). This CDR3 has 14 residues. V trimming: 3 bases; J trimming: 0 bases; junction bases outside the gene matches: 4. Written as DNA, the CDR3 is TGTGCCTGGAGGGGGACAGCGGCTAACTATGGCTACACCTTC. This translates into CAWRGTAANYGYTF.

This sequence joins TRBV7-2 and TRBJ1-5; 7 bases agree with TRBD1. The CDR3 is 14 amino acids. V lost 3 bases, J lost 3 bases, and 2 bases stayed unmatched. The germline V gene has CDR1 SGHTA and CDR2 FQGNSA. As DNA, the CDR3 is TGTGCCAGCAGCTTGACAGGGTTCAATCAGCCCCAGCATTTT. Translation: CASSLTGFNQPQHF.

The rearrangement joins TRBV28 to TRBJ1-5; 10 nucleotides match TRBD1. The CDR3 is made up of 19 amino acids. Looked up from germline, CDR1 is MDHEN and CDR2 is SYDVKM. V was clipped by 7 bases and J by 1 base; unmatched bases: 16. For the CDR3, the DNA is TGTGCCAGCACCGGAAATGGGGTAGGGACAGGGGTGAGCAATCAGCCCCAGCATTTT. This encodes CASTGNGVGTGVSNQPQHF.

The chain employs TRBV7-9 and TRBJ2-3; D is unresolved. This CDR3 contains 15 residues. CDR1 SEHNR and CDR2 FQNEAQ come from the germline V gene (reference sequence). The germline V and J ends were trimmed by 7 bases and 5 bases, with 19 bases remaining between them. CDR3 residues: CASNPTGSRRDTQYF. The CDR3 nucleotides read TGTGCCAGCAACCCGACCGGCAGTCGGAGAGATACGCAGTATTTT.

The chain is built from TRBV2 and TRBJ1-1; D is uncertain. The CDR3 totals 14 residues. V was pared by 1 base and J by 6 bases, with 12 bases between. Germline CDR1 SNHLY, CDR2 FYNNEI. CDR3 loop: CASSEDETKAEAFF. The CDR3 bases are TGTGCCAGCAGTGAAGACGAGACAAAAGCTGAAGCTTTCTTT.

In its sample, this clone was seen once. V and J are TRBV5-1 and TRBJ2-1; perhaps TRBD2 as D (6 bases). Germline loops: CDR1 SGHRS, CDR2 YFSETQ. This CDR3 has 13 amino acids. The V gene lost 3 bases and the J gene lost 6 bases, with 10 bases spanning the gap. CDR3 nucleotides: TGCGCCAGCAGCTCCCCCGGGGGCAATGAGCAGTTCTTC. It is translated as CASSSPGGNEQFF.

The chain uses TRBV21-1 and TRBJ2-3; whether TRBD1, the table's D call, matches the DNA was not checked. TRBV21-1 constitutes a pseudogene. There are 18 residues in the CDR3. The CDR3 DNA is TGTGCCAGCAACTCCCTAGAAGGGGGCTCCACTAGCACAGATACGCAGTATTTT. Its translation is CASNSLEGGSTSTDTQYF.

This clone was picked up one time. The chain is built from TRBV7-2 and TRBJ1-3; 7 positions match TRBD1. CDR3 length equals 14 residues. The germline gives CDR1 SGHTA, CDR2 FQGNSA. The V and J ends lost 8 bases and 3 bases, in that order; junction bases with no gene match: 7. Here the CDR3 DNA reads TGTGCCAGCGGCCAGGGGGGCTTTGGAAACACCATATATTTT. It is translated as CASGQGGFGNTIYF. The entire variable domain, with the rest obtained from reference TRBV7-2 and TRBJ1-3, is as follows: GAGVSQSPSNKVTEKGKDVELRCDPISGHTALYWYRQSLGQGLEFLIYFQGNSAPDKSGLPSDRFSAERTGGSVSTLTIQRTQQEDSAVYLCASGQGGFGNTIYFGEGSWLTVV.

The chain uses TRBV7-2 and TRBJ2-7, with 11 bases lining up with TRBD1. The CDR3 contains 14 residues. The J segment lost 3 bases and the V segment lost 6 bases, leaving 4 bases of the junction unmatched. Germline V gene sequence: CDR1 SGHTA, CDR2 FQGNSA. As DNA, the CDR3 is TGTGCCAGCAGAGGACAGGGGGCAATCTACGAGCAGTACTTC. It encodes CASRGQGAIYEQYF.

The CDR3 here is CASSPSGGYEQYF. In nucleotides, the CDR3 is TGTGCCAGCTCACCATCAGGGGGCTACGAGCAGTACTTC. V usage is TRBV18 and J usage is TRBJ2-7, with 7 bases lining up with TRBD1. The CDR3 extends over 13 amino acids. Germline loops: CDR1 KGHSH, CDR2 LQKENI. With V trimmed by 2 bases and J by 3 bases, 1 base remained unmatched.

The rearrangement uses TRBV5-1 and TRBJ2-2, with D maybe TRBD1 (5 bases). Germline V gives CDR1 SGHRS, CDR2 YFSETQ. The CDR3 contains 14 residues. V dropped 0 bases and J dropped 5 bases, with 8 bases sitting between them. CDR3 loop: CASSLGRETGELFF. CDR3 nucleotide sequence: TGCGCCAGCAGCTTGGGCAGGGAAACCGGGGAGCTGTTTTTT.

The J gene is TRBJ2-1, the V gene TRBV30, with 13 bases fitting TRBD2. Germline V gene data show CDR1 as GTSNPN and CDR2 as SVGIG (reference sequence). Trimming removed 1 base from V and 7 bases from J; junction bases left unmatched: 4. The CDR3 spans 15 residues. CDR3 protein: CAWSAGLAGENEQFF. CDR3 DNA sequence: TGTGCCTGGAGTGCCGGACTAGCGGGGGAAAATGAGCAGTTCTTC.

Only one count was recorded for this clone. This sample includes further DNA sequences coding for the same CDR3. CDR3 residues: CATEDKSNTGELFF. Written as DNA, the CDR3 is TGTGCCACCGAGGACAAATCGAACACCGGGGAGCTGTTTTTT. The chain joins TRBV7-9 to TRBJ2-2, with a possible D match to TRBD1 (5 bases). The CDR3 has 14 residues. Germline V lookup: CDR1 SEHNR, CDR2 FQNEAQ (reference sequence). Trimming cost V 10 bases and J 0 bases, with 12 bases left between them.

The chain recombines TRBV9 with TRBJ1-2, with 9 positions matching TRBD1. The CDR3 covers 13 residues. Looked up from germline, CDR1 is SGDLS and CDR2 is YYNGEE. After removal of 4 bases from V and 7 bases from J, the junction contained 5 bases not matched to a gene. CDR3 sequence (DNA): TGTGCCAGCAGCTCCAGGACAGGGGCTGGCTACACCTTC. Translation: CASSSRTGAGYTF.

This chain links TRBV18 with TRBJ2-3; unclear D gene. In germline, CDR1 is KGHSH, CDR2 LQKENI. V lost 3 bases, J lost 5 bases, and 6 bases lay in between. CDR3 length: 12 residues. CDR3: CASSPIRDTQYF. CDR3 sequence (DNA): TGTGCCAGCTCACCGATTAGAGATACGCAGTATTTT.

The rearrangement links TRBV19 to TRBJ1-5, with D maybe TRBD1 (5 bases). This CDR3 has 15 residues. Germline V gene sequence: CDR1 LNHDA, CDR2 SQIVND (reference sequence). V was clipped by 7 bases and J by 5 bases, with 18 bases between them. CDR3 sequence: CASNPGGTGHQPQHF. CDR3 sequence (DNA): TGTGCCAGTAACCCCGGAGGGACGGGGCATCAGCCCCAGCATTTT.

CDR3 in amino acids: CASSPRQNLGYGYTF. CDR3 coding DNA: TGTGCCAGCAGTCCTCGACAGAACTTGGGCTATGGCTACACCTTC. The J gene is TRBJ1-2, the V gene TRBV27; D might be TRBD1 (5 bases). In germline, CDR1 is MNHEY, CDR2 SMNVEV (reference sequence). The CDR3 spans 15 residues. The germline V and J ends were trimmed by 5 bases and 4 bases, with 17 bases remaining between them.

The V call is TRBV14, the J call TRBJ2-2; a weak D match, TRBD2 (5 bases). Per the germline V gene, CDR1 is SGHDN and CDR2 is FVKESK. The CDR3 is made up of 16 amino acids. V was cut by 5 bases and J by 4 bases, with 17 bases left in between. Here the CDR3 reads CASSGRGLAGTGELFF. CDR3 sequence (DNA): TGTGCCAGCAGCGGGCGTGGCCTAGCAGGCACCGGGGAGCTGTTTTTT.

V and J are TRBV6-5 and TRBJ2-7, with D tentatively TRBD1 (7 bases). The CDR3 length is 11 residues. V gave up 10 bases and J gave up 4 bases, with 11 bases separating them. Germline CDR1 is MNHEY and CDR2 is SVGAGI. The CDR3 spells CATSGGYEQYF. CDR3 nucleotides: TGTGCCACTTCAGGGGGGTACGAGCAGTACTTC.

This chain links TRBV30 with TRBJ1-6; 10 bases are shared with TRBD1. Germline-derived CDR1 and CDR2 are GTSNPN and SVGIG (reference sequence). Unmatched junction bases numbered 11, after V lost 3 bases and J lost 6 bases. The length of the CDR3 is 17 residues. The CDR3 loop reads CAWRTGGLTWGNSPLHF. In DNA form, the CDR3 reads TGTGCCTGGAGGACAGGGGGCTTAACTTGGGGTAATTCACCCCTCCACTTT.